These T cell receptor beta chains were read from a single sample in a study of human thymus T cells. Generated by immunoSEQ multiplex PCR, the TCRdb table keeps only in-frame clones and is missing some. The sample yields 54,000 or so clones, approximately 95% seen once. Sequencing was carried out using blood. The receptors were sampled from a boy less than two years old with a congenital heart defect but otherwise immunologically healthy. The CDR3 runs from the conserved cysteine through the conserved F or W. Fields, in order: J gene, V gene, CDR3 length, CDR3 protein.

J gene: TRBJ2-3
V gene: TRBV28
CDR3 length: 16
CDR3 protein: CASSSGLVKGTDTQYF

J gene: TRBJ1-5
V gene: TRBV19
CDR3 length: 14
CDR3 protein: CASSIGESNQPQHF

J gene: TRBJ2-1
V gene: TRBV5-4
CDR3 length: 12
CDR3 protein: CASSKNNNEQFF

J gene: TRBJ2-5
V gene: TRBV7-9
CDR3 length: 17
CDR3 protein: CASSLVMGGGPQETQYF

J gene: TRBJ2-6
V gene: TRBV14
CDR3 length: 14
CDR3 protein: CASSQESGANVLTF

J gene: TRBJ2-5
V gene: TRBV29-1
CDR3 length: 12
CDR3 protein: CSVGGLQETQYF

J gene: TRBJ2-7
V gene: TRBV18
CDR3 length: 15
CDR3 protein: CASSPRSGAFYEQYF

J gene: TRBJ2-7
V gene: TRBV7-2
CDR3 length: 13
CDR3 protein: CASSLGDTYEQYF

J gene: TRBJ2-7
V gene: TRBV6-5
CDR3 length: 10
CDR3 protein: CAVGPYEQYF

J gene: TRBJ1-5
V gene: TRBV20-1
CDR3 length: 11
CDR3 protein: CSASRDRFGNF

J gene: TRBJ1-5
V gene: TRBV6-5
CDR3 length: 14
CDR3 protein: CASRIRAESQPQHF

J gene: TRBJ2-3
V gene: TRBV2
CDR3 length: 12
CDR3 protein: CASRSTAYTQYF

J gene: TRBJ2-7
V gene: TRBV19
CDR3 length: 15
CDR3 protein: CASSIQPDVSYEQYF

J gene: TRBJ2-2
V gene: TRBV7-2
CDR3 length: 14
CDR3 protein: CASSLAAATGELFF

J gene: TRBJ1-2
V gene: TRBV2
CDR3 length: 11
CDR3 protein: CASRSGNGYTF

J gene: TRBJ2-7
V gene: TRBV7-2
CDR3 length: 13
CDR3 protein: CASSLAGPYEQYF

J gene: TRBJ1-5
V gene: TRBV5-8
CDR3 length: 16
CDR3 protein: CASSFVTSGRAQPQHF

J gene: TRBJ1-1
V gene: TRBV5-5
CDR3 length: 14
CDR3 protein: CASSLVDRGDEAFF

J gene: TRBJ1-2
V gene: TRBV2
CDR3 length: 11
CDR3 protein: CASTAFYGYTF

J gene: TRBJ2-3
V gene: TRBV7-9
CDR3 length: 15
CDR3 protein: CASSLGEALGDTQYF

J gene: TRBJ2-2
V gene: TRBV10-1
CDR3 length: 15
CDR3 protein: CASDRDRGRPGELFF

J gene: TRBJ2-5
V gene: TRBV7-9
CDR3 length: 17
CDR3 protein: CASSNKLASSQKETQYF

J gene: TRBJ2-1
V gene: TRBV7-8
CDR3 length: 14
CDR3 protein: CASSLWVGDNEQFF

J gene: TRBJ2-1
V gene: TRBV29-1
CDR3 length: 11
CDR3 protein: CSVERLGEQFF

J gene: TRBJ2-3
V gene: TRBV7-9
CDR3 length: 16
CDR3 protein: CASSAYRGLAWDTQYF

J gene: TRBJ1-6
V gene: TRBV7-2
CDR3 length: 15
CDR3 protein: CASSFSGTGNSPLHF

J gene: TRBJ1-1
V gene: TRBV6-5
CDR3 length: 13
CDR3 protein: CASSLLSGPEAFF

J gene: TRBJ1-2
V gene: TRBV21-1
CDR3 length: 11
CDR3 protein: CASSNRGGYTF

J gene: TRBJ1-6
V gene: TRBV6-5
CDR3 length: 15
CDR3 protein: CASSYGDIYNSPLHF

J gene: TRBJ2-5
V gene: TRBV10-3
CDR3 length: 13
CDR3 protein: CAISGLAEETQYF

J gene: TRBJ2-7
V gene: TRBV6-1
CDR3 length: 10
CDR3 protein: CASSSSEQYF

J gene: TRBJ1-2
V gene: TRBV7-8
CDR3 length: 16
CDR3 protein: CASSSGTDLYLYGYTF

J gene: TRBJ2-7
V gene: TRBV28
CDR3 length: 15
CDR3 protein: CASSLGTGSSYEQYF

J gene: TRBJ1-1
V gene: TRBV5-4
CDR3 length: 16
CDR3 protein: CASRPPGQKSNTEAFF

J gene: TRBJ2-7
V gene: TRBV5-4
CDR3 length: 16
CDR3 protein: CASSPGGPLSRYEQYF

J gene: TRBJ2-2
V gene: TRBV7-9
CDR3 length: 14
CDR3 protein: CASSLMYASGELFF

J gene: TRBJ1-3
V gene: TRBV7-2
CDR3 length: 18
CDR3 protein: CASHSFSPSFKGGNTIYF

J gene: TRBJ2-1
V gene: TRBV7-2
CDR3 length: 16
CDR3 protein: CASSPFAGGSYNEQFF

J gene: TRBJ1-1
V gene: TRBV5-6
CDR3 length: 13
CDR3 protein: CASSLGGGAEAFF

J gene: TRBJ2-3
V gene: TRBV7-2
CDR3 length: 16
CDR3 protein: CASSRWRAYLTDTQYF